This record concerns one T cell receptor beta chain sequence. Its target is not known. The entry originates in a study of cytomegalovirus exposure and HLA in healthy donors. Study findings and constraints: There were some V segments, including TRBV6-2 and TRBV6-3, excluded as indistinguishable. The investigators catalogued 150 to 200 TCR beta chains as cytomegalovirus-associated. One variant, a missense change in DCLRE1C, was linked in a later analysis to TCR beta V- and J-gene trimming.

PCR used 60 Vbeta primers and 13 Jbeta primers. Clones were read by immunoSEQ multiplex PCR, and TCRdb kept only the in-frame ones, dropping some. The repertoire holds more than 60,000 clones, 60% to 85% seen once, with under 3.5% in the top ten. CDR1 is GTSNPN and CDR2 is SVGIG in the germline V gene (reference sequence). With V trimmed by 0 bases and J by 11 bases, 4 bases remained unmatched. The CDR3 sequence is 12 residues long. Donors were ostensibly healthy at sampling, although undocumented immune exposures were probable. This receptor was obtained from a man aged 18 to 30 in good health and CMV-seronegative. The gene calls are TRBV30 and TRBJ1-1, with 9 positions matching TRBD1. Sequenced input: PBMCs. The CDR3: CAWSVLDRGAFF. As DNA, the CDR3 is TGTGCCTGGAGTGTACTCGACAGGGGGGCTTTCTTT.